At least ten counts were recorded for the clone carrying this T cell receptor beta chain. Germline CDR1 reads SGHTA; CDR2 reads FQGNSA. The CDR3 consists of 12 residues. With 2 bases removed from V and 4 bases from J, the gap between germline ends came to 4 bases. This sample was included in a study of T cell repertoires in cytomegalovirus infection. MiXCR, applied by TCRdb to the reads, yields one record per CDR3 protein. The sample contains about 530,000 distinct CDR3 sequences, 26% of which appear only once. The clonotype comes from a human donor in good health (CMV status not recorded). Some clones in this sample may be carry-over from other donors' samples. This chain connects TRBV7-2 to TRBJ2-3; D remains ambiguous. The source material was PBMCs. In nucleotides, the CDR3 is TGTGCCAGCAGCTTATTTGCAGATACGCAGTATTTT. Translating gives CASSLFADTQYF.